This T cell receptor beta chain was documented in a study of type 1 regulatory T cells. Study as a whole: An in vitro protocol generated T-allo10, a Tr1-enriched, alloantigen-specific CD4 T cell product.

Via MiXCR, TCRdb re-called the reads, giving one row per CDR3 protein. The sample shows 40,000 to 50,000 distinct CDR3 sequences, roughly an eighth of them seen only once. This clonotype was picked up many times. Its antigen is undetermined. General study points: Tr1 cells had a more restricted TCR repertoire than non-Tr1 cells.

V gave up 4 bases and J gave up 4 bases, with 4 bases separating them. Per the germline V gene, CDR1 is MDHEN and CDR2 is SYDVKM. The CDR3 is 12 residues long. The specimen was cultured non-Tr1 T cells, either the whole culture or a sorted T cell fraction (not recorded which). The clonotype comes from a human donor in good health. This chain uses TRBV28 with TRBJ2-2, with D unresolved. In nucleotides, the CDR3 is TGTGCCAGCAGTTGGGTCACCGGGGAGCTGTTTTTT. Amino acids: CASSWVTGELFF.